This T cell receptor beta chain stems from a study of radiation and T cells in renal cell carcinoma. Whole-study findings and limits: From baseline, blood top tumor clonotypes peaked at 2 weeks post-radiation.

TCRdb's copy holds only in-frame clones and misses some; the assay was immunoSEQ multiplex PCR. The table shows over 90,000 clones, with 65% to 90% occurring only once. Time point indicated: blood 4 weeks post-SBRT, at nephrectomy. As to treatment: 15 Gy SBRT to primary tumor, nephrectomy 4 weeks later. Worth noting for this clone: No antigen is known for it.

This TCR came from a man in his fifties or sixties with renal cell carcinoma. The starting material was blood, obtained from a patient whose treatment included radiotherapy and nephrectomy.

CDR3 bases: TGCGCCAGCAGTGGACTCGGACTAGCGGGGGAGGAGCAGTTCTTC. Encoded protein: CASSGLGLAGEEQFF. This chain links TRBV10-2 with TRBJ2-1; 13 nucleotides agree with TRBD2. The ends lost 4 bases at V and 10 bases at J; junction bases unmatched: 7. The germline CDR1 and CDR2 sequences are WSHSY and SAAADI. The CDR3 covers 15 residues.